The sequence of this T cell receptor (beta chain) was determined in a study of OX40 agonist ivuxolimab in advanced cancers. For the study at large: The drug used for patients, ivuxolimab, was an agonistic anti-OX40 (CD134) antibody. Participants, 82.7% male, averaged about 59 years of age, ranging from about 23 to 85.

Study results and caveats: Within 6 weeks, CD4+ and CD8+ blood T cells expanded clonally at 0.1 to 3.0 mg/kg.

TCRdb keeps only in-frame clones here, not all; method: immunoSEQ multiplex PCR. The sample has under 65,000 clones; about 85% are singletons. Blood sampling took place at baseline, cycle 4 day 1, and cycle 7 day 1. As for this clone: Its antigen is unknown.

Here the sequenced sample was CD4+ or CD8+ T cells sorted from blood, taken in a trial of the OX40 agonist ivuxolimab. This clonotype was obtained from an adult with an advanced solid tumor such as melanoma, head and neck, liver or kidney cancer.

The DNA of the CDR3 is TGTGCCAGCAGCACCACACTAATAGGGGTCGGCGGCGAGCAGTACTTC. Its protein product is CASSTTLIGVGGEQYF. The rearrangement links TRBV13 to TRBJ2-7, with D possibly being TRBD1 (5 bases). This CDR3 spans 16 amino acids. In germline, CDR1 is PRHDT, CDR2 FYEKMQ (reference sequence). Trimming left V 5 bases short and J 6 bases short, with 23 bases between. Full variable domain (missing parts from reference TRBV13 and TRBJ2-7): AAGVIQSPRHLIKEKRETATLKCYPIPRHDTVYWYQQGPGQDPQFLISFYEKMQSDKGSIPDRFSAQQFSDYHSELNMSSLELGDSALYFCASSTTLIGVGGEQYFGPGTRLTVT.